A single sample is the source of the 17 T cell receptor beta chains below, sequenced in a study of CD8 T cells in ankylosing spondylitis. TCRdb reprocessed the 5' RACE reads with MiXCR, giving one entry per CDR3 protein. Among roughly 130,000 distinct CDR3 sequences, roughly 7.3% were seen once, and the ten largest hold about 12%. Specimen: blood, either unsorted or a sorted T cell fraction (not recorded which). The source of these receptors is a male donor with ankylosing spondylitis or in good health (not recorded which).

This clonotype appeared many times. The chain uses TRBV5-6 and TRBJ2-1; no clear D gene. Germline-derived CDR1 and CDR2 are SGHDT and YYEEEE. The CDR3 has 12 residues. V was clipped by 3 bases and J by 9 bases, with 10 bases between them. In nucleotides, the CDR3 is TGTGCCAGCAGCTCGATTCGGCGTGAGCAGTTCTTC. Its translation is CASSSIRREQFF. Variable domain in full (rest from reference TRBV5-6 and TRBJ2-1): DAGVTQSPTHLIKTRGQQVTLRCSPKSGHDTVSWYQQALGQGPQFIFQYYEEEERQRGNFPDRFSGHQFPNYSSELNVNALLLGDSALYLCASSSIRREQFFGPGTRLTVL.

This clonotype was picked up many times. The V call is TRBV3-1, the J call TRBJ2-4; the D gene could be TRBD1 or TRBD2 (5 bases each). The ends were cut back, 1 base at V and 8 bases at J, with 6 bases in the middle. The length of the CDR3 is 12 residues. The germline V gene has CDR1 LGHDT and CDR2 YNNKEL (reference sequence). The DNA of the CDR3 is TGTGCCAGCAGCCAAGGAGGGGACATTCAGTACTTC. Its translation: CASSQGGDIQYF.

This clonotype was seen ten or more times. This sequence joins TRBV6-4 and TRBJ2-1, with 10 bases that match TRBD1. Germline CDR1 reads MRHNA; CDR2 reads SNTAGT. V lost 7 bases and J lost 5; bases outside the gene matches: 8. The CDR3 is 15 residues long. The CDR3 DNA sequence: TGTGCCAGCAAGGCGGGACAGGGGCTGAACAATGAGCAGTTCTTC. Translation: CASKAGQGLNNEQFF.

This clonotype has at least ten counts. The gene calls are TRBV7-2 and TRBJ2-3; no firm D call. The V end lost 1 base, the J end lost 0 bases, and 5 bases lay between the germline ends. This CDR3 has 14 amino acids. Germline CDR1 SGHTA, CDR2 FQGNSA. In DNA, the CDR3 is TGTGCCAGCAGCTTAGTAGCCAGCACAGATACGCAGTATTTT. Amino acid sequence: CASSLVASTDTQYF.

Many counts were recorded for this clonotype. The chain has TRBV3-1 and TRBJ2-7; 9 nucleotides align to TRBD2. The CDR3 spans 17 residues. J was trimmed by 0 bases and V by 1 base; bases with no gene match: 7. Germline-derived CDR1 and CDR2 are LGHDT and YNNKEL (reference sequence). CDR3 protein: CASSQVEGLAFSYEQYF. The CDR3 DNA follows: TGTGCCAGCAGCCAAGTAGAGGGACTAGCCTTCTCCTACGAGCAGTACTTC.

This clonotype was seen ten or more times. The chain uses TRBV6-2 or TRBV6-3 and TRBJ2-7; TRBD1 aligns across 7 bases. This CDR3 spans 14 amino acids. J was trimmed by 2 bases and V by 7 bases; bases with no gene match: 8. Germline V lookup: CDR1 MNHEY, CDR2 SVGEGT. The CDR3 DNA follows: TGTGCCAGCAACTACCGGACAGGTCCCTACGAGCAGTACTTC. Translation gives CASNYRTGPYEQYF.

This clonotype was counted at least ten times. The chain uses TRBV29-1 and TRBJ1-2; 8 bases map to TRBD1. The J segment lost 4 bases and the V segment lost 2 bases, leaving 9 bases of the junction unmatched. This CDR3 has 15 residues. CDR1 SQVTM and CDR2 ANQGSEA come from the germline V gene. In nucleotides, the CDR3 is TGCAGCGTTGAACCCCCTTCGACAGGGGCCTATGGCTACACCTTC. Protein product: CSVEPPSTGAYGYTF. The full variable domain, with the rest looked up from reference TRBV29-1 and TRBJ1-2, is SAVISQKPSRDICQRGTSLTIQCQVDSQVTMMFWYRQQPGQSLTLIATANQGSEATYESGFVIDKFPISRPNLTFSTLTVSNMSPEDSSIYLCSVEPPSTGAYGYTFGSGTRLTVV.

This clonotype was counted at least ten times. The chain is built from TRBV30 and TRBJ2-1; D may match TRBD1 or TRBD2 (5 bases each). The CDR3 covers 15 residues. Germline CDR1 and CDR2: GTSNPN and SVGIG (reference sequence). With 4 bases removed from V and 3 bases from J, the gap between germline ends came to 16 bases. CDR3 sequence: CAWINRGVSYNEQFF. As DNA, the CDR3 is TGTGCCTGGATCAACCGAGGGGTAAGCTACAATGAGCAGTTCTTC. The full variable domain, its missing parts supplied by reference TRBV30 and TRBJ2-1, is SQTIHQWPATLVQPVGSPLSLECTVEGTSNPNLYWYRQAAGRGLQLLFYSVGIGQISSEVPQNLSASRPQDRQFILSSKKLLLSDSGFYLCAWINRGVSYNEQFFGPGTRLTVL.

The sample holds many counts of this clonotype. The chain employs TRBV27 and TRBJ2-5; D call uncertain. V dropped 3 bases and J dropped 5 bases, with 19 bases sitting between them. Per the germline V gene, CDR1 is MNHEY and CDR2 is SMNVEV (reference sequence). This CDR3 comprises 16 residues. As DNA, the CDR3 is TGTGCCAGCAGTTTCTCTGACGCGTCCCTACGGGAGACCCAGTACTTC. As protein: CASSFSDASLRETQYF.

Ten or more counts support this clonotype. The chain employs TRBV7-3 and TRBJ2-1; possible D gene TRBD2, 6 bases. The CDR3 is made up of 15 amino acids. Trimming stripped 0 bases from V and 9 bases from J, with 15 bases between. Germline lookup yields CDR1 SGHTA and CDR2 FQGTGA. The CDR3 here is CASSLTGLTLREQFF. In DNA, the CDR3 is TGTGCCAGCAGCTTAACGGGACTGACCCTCCGTGAGCAGTTCTTC.

V gene TRBV9 combines with J gene TRBJ2-7, with D possibly matching TRBD2 (6 bases). Germline V gene sequence: CDR1 SGDLS, CDR2 YYNGEE. The ends were cut back, 0 bases at V and 3 bases at J, with 10 bases in the middle. The CDR3 has 14 amino acids. CDR3: CASSVGRLDYEQYF. The CDR3 DNA reads TGTGCCAGCAGCGTAGGACGACTAGACTACGAGCAGTACTTC.

This clonotype was detected ten times or more. V usage is TRBV28 and J usage is TRBJ1-5, with D possibly being TRBD1 (6 bases). The CDR3 sequence is 16 residues long. Germline lookup yields CDR1 MDHEN and CDR2 SYDVKM. Trimming left V 6 bases short and J 2 bases short, with 17 bases between. The CDR3 bases are TGTGCCAGCAGACCTTTCACAGGGCACCGCAATCAGCCCCAGCATTTT. It yields the protein CASRPFTGHRNQPQHF.

The sample holds many counts of this clonotype. The chain combines TRBV20-1 with TRBJ1-5, with D possibly matching TRBD1 (6 bases). This CDR3 spans 15 amino acids. Per germline, CDR1 DFQATT and CDR2 SNEGSKA (reference sequence). V was cut by 4 bases and J by 4 bases, with 17 bases left in between. This chain's CDR3 is CSAKRTDSTNQPQHF. The CDR3 DNA reads TGCAGTGCTAAAAGGACAGATTCTACTAATCAGCCCCAGCATTTT.

This clonotype occurred many times. The chain has TRBV5-1 and TRBJ2-4; no reliable D call. The V gene's germline CDR1 is SGHRS and CDR2 YFSETQ. Between the trimmed V and J ends, which lost 5 bases and 0 bases, there was a span of 15 bases. The CDR3 is 16 residues long. The CDR3 region is CASSLTSALAKNIQYF. DNA of the CDR3: TGCGCCAGCAGTCTGACGTCAGCACTAGCCAAAAACATTCAGTACTTC.

This clonotype was picked up a small number of times. The rearrangement joins TRBV20-1 to TRBJ2-5, with D possibly matching TRBD1 (5 bases). The germline V gene encodes CDR1 DFQATT and CDR2 SNEGSKA (reference sequence). CDR3 length: 15 residues. The germline V and J ends were trimmed by 5 bases and 1 base, with 17 bases remaining between them. CDR3 protein: CSAGQKTGPQETQYF. The CDR3 DNA reads as TGCAGTGCTGGGCAAAAAACAGGACCCCAAGAGACCCAGTACTTC.

This clonotype occurred many times. This chain uses TRBV27 with TRBJ2-7, with 7 bases lining up with TRBD1. The CDR3 length is 14 residues. Germline loops: CDR1 MNHEY, CDR2 SMNVEV (reference sequence). Germline trimming cut 7 bases from V and 2 bases from J; bases unmatched to any gene: 8. The CDR3 reads CASKMTGKTYEQYF. The CDR3 DNA follows: TGTGCCAGCAAGATGACAGGGAAAACCTACGAGCAGTACTTC.

This clonotype has at least ten counts. This chain connects TRBV4-3 to TRBJ2-7, with D perhaps matching TRBD1 (6 bases). V was cut by 0 bases and J by 2 bases, with 17 bases left in between. Germline V gene sequence: CDR1 LGHNA, CDR2 YSLEER. The CDR3 is 17 residues long. The CDR3 loop reads CASSQDLGTTRTYEQYF. CDR3 nucleotide sequence: TGCGCCAGCAGCCAAGATTTAGGGACAACCCGTACCTACGAGCAGTACTTC.